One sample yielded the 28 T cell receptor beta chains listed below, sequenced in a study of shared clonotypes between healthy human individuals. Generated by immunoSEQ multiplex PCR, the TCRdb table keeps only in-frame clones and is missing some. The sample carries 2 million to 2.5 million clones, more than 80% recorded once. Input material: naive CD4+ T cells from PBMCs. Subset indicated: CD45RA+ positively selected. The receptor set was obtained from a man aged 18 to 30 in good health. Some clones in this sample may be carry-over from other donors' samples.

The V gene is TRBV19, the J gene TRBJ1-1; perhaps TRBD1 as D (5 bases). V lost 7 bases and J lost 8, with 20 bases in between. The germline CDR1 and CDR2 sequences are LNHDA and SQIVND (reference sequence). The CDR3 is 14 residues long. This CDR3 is CASTALGTIGEAFF. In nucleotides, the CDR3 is TGTGCCAGTACCGCCCTCGGGACCATAGGAGAAGCTTTCTTT.

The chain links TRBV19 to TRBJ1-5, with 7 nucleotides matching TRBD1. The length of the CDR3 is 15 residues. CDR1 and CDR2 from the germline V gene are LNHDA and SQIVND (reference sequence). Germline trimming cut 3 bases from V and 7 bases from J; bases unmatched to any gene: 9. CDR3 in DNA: TGTGCCAGTAGTATTTTTTTCGAGGGGGCACAGCCCCAGCATTTT. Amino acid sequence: CASSIFFEGAQPQHF.

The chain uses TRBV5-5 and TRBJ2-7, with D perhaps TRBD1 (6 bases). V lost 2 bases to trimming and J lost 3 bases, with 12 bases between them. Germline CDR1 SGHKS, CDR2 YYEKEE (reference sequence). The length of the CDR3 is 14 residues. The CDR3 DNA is TGTGCCAGCAGCTTACGGACAGAAAACTACGAGCAGTACTTC. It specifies CASSLRTENYEQYF.

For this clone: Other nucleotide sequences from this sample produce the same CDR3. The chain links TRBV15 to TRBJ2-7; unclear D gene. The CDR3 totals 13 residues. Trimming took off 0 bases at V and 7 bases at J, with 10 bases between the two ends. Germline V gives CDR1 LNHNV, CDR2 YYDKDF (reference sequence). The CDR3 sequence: CATSRDPGREQYF. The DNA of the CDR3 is TGTGCCACCAGCAGAGATCCGGGTCGGGAGCAGTACTTC.

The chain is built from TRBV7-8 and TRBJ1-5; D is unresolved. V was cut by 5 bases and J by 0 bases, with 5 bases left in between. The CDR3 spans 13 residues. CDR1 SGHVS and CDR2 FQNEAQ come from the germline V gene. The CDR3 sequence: CASSPGSNQPQHF. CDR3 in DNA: TGTGCCAGCAGCCCGGGTAGCAATCAGCCCCAGCATTTT.

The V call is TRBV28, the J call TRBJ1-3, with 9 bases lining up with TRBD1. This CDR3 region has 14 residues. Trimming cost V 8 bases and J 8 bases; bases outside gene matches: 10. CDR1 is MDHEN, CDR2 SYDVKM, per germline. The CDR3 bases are TGTGCCAGCGGCTCTGGACAGGGGATAGACACCATATATTTT. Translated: CASGSGQGIDTIYF. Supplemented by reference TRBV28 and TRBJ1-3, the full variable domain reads DVKVTQSSRYLVKRTGEKVFLECVQDMDHENMFWYRQDPGLGLRLIYFSYDVKMKEKGDIPEGYSVSREKKERFSLILESASTNQTSMYLCASGSGQGIDTIYFGEGSWLTVV.

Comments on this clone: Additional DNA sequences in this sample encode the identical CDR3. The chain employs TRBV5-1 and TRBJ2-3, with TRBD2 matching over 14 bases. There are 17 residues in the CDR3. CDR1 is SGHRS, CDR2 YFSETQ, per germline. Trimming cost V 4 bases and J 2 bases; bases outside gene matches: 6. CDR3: CASSPGLAGGTTDTQYF. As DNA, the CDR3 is TGCGCCAGCAGCCCCGGACTAGCGGGAGGTACCACAGATACGCAGTATTTT. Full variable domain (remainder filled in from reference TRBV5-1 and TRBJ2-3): KAGVTQTPRYLIKTRGQQVTLSCSPISGHRSVSWYQQTPGQGLQFLFEYFSETQRNKGNFPGRFSGRQFSNSRSEMNVSTLELGDSALYLCASSPGLAGGTTDTQYFGPGTRLTVL.

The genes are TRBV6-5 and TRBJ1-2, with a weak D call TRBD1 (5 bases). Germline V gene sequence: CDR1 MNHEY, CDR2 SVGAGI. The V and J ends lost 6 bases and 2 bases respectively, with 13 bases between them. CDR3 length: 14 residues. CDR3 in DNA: TGTGCCAGCAGCCACGGGAGGGGAAACTATGGCTACACCTTC. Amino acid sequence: CASSHGRGNYGYTF.

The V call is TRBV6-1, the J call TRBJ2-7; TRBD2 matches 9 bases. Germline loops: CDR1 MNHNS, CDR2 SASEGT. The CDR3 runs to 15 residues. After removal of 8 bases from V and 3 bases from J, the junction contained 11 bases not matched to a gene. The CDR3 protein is CASERRLAGFYEQYF. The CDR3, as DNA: TGTGCCAGCGAACGAAGGCTAGCGGGGTTCTACGAGCAGTACTTC.

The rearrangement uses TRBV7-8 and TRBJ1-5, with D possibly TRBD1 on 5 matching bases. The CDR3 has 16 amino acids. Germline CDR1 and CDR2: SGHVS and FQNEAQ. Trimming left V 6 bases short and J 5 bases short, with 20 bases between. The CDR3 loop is CASSPITSRAHQPQHF. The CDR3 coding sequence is TGTGCCAGCAGTCCCATCACGTCCAGGGCGCATCAGCCCCAGCATTTT.

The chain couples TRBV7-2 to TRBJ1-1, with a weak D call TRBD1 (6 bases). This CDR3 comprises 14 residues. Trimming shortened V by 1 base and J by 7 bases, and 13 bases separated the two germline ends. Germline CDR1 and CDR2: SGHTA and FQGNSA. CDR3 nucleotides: TGTGCCAGCAGCTTAGAATGGGGGCAAGGTGAAGCTTTCTTT. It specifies CASSLEWGQGEAFF.

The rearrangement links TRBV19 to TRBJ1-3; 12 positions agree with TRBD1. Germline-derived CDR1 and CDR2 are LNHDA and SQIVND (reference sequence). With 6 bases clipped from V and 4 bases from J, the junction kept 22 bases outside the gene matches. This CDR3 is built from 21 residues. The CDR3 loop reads CASRTLGKNRDRGRWGNTIYF. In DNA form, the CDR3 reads TGTGCCAGTAGGACCCTAGGGAAAAACCGGGACAGGGGGCGTTGGGGAAACACCATATATTTT. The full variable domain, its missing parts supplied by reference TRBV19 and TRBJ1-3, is DGGITQSPKYLFRKEGQNVTLSCEQNLNHDAMYWYRQDPGQGLRLIYYSQIVNDFQKGDIAEGYSVSREKKESFPLTVTSAQKNPTAFYLCASRTLGKNRDRGRWGNTIYFGEGSWLTVV.

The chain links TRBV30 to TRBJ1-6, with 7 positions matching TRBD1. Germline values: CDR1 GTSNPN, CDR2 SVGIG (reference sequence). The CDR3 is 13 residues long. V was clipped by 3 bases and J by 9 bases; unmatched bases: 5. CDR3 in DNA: TGTGCCTGGAGCCGGGACAGTGGTTCACCCCTCCACTTT. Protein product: CAWSRDSGSPLHF.

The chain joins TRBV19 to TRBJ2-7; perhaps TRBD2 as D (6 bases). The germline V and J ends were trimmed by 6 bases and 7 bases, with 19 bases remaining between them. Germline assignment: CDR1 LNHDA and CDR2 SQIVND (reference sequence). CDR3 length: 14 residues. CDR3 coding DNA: TGTGCCAGTAGCACTTCCGGAGGGCTGAAGGAGCAGTACTTC. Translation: CASSTSGGLKEQYF.

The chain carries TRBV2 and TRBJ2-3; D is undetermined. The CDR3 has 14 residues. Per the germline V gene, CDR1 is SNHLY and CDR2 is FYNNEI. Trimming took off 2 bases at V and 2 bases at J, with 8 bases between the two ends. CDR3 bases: TGTGCCAGCAGTGAAAATGCCGACACAGATACGCAGTATTTT. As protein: CASSENADTDTQYF.

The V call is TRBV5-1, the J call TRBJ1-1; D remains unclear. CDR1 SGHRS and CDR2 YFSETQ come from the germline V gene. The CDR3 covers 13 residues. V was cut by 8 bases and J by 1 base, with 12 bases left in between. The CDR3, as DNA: TGCGCCAGTGCGGCGGCCGGGAACACTGAAGCTTTCTTT. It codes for CASAAAGNTEAFF. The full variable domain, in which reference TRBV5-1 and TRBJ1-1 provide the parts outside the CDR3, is KAGVTQTPRYLIKTRGQQVTLSCSPISGHRSVSWYQQTPGQGLQFLFEYFSETQRNKGNFPGRFSGRQFSNSRSEMNVSTLELGDSALYLCASAAAGNTEAFFGQGTRLTVV.

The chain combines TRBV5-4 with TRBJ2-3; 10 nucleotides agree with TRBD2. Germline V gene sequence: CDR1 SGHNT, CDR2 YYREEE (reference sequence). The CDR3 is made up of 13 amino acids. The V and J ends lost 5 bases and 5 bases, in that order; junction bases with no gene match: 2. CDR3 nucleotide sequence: TGTGCCAGCAGGCGGACTAGCGGAGATACGCAGTATTTT. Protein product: CASRRTSGDTQYF.

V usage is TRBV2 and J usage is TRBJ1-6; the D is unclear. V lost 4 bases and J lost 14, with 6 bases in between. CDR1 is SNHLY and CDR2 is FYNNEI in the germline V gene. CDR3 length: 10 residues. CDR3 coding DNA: TGTGCCAGCAGTGTCAGGACCCTCCACTTT. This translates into CASSVRTLHF.

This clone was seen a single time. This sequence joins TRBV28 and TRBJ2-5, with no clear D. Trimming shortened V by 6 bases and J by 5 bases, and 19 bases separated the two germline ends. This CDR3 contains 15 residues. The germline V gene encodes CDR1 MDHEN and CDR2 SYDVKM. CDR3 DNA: TGTGCCAGCAGCCGACGTTCTCAGCTATCGGAGACCCAGTACTTC. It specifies CASSRRSQLSETQYF.

The CDR3 nucleotides are TGTGCCAGCAGCTTACAGGCAGCGGGAGGGCCCTACAATGAGCAGTTCTTC. Translation: CASSLQAAGGPYNEQFF. This chain uses TRBV11-2 with TRBJ2-1; 10 bases match TRBD2. The CDR3 loop spans 17 amino acids. CDR1 is SGHAT, CDR2 FQNNGV, per germline. After removal of 2 bases from V and 2 bases from J, the junction contained 6 bases not matched to a gene.

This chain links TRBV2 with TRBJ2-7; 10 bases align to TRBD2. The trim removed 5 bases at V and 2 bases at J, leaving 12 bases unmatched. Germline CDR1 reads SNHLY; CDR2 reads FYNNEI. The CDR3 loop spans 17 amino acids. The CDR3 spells CASSSPSGSGGAYEQYF. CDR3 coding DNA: TGTGCCAGCAGTTCCCCTAGCGGGAGTGGGGGTGCCTACGAGCAGTACTTC.

This chain's CDR3 is CASSLGVTTNYGYTF. The CDR3 DNA reads TGCGCCAGCAGCTTGGGGGTCACAACTAACTATGGCTACACCTTC. The chain has TRBV5-1 and TRBJ1-2; D not certain. The CDR3 loop spans 15 amino acids. Trimming pared 0 bases from V and 0 bases from J, leaving 9 bases between. CDR1 and CDR2 (germline): SGHRS, YFSETQ.

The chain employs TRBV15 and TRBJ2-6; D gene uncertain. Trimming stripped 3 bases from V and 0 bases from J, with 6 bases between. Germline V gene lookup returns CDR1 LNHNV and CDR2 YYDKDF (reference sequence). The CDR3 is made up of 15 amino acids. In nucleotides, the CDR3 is TGTGCCACCAGCAGGGGCCCCTCTGGGGCCAACGTCCTGACTTTC. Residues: CATSRGPSGANVLTF.

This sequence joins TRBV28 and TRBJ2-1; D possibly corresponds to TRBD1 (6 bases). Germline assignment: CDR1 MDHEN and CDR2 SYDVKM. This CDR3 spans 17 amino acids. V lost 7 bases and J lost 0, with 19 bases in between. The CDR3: CASNPRAYRASYNEQFF. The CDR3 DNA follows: TGTGCCAGCAATCCCCGAGCCTACAGGGCCTCCTACAATGAGCAGTTCTTC.

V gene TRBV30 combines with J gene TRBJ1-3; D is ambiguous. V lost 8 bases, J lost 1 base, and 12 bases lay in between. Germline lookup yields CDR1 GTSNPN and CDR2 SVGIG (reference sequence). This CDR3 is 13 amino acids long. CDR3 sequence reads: CAGNWLSGNTIYF. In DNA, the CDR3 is TGTGCCGGTAATTGGTTGTCTGGAAACACCATATATTTT. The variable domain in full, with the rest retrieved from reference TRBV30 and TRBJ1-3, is SQTIHQWPATLVQPVGSPLSLECTVEGTSNPNLYWYRQAAGRGLQLLFYSVGIGQISSEVPQNLSASRPQDRQFILSSKKLLLSDSGFYLCAGNWLSGNTIYFGEGSWLTVV.

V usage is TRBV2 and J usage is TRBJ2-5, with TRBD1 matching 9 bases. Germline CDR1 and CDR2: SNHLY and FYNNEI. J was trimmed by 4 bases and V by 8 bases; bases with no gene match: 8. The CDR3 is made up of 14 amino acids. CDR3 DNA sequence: TGTGCCAGCGGCAGGCGGACAGGGGTAGAGACCCAGTACTTC. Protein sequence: CASGRRTGVETQYF.

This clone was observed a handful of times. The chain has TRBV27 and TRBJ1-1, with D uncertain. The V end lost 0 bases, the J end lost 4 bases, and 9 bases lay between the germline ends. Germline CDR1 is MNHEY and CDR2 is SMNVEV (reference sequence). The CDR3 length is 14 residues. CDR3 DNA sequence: TGTGCCAGCAGTTTATCGTGGGCGGGCACTGAAGCTTTCTTT. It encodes CASSLSWAGTEAFF.

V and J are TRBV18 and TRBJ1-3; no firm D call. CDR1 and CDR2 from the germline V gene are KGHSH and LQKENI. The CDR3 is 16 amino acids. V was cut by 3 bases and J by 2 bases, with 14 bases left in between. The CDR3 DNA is TGTGCCAGCTCACCGGACTCGGCAACCGCTGGAAACACCATATATTTT. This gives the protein CASSPDSATAGNTIYF.